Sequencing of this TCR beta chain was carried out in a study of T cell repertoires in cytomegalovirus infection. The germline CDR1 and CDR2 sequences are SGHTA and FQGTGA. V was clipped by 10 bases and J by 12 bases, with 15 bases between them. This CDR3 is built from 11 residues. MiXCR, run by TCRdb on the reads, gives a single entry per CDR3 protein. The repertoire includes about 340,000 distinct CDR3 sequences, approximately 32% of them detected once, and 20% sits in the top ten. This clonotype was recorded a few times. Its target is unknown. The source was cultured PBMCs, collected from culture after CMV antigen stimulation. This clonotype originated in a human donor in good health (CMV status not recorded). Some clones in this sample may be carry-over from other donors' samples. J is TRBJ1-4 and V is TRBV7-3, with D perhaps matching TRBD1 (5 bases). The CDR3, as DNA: TGTGCCATTCGCAGGGAATCAGAACTGTTTTTT. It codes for CAIRRESELFF.